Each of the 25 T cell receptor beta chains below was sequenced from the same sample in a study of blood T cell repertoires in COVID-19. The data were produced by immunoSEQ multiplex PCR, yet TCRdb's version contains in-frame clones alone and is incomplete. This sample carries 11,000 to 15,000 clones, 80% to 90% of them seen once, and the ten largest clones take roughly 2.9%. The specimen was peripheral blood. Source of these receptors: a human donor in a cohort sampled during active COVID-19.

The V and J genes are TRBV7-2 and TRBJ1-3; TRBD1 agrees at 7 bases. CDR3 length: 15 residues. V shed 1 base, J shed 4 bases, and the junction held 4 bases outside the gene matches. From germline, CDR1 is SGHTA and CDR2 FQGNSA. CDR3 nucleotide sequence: TGTGCCAGCAGCTTAGTCACAGGGGCCGGAAACACCATATATTTT. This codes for CASSLVTGAGNTIYF.

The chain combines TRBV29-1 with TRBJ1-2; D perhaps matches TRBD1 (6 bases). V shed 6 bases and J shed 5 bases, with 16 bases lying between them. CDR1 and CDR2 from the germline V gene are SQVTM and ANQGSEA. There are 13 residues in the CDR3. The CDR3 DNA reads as TGCAGCGTCGCGATGGACAGCTCTTATGGCTACACCTTC. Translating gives CSVAMDSSYGYTF.

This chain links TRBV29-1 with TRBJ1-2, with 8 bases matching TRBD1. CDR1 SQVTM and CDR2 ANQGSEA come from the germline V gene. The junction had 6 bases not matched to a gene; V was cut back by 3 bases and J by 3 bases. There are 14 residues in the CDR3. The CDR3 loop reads CSVEKQGGDYGYTF. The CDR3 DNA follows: TGCAGCGTTGAGAAACAGGGGGGGGACTATGGCTACACCTTC.

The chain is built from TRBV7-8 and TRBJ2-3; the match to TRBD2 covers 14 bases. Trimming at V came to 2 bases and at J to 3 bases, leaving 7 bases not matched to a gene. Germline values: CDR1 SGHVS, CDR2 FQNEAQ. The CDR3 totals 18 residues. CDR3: CASSLIGTSGSSTDTQYF. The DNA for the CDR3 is TGTGCCAGCAGCTTAATTGGGACTAGCGGGAGTTCGACAGATACGCAGTATTTT.

The CDR3 bases are TGTGCCAGCAGCCTCGGACAGGTTAATTCACCCCTCCACTTT. Encoded protein: CASSLGQVNSPLHF. The chain combines TRBV6-5 with TRBJ1-6, with 7 bases that match TRBD1. J was trimmed by 6 bases and V by 6 bases; bases with no gene match: 5. Looked up from germline, CDR1 is MNHEY and CDR2 is SVGAGI. The CDR3 extends over 14 amino acids.

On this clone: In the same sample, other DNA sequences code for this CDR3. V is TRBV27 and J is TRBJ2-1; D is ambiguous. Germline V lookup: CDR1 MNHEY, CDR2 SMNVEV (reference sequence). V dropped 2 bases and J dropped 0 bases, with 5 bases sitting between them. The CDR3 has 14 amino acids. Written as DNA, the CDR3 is TGTGCCAGCAGTTTAAGAGGCTCCTACAATGAGCAGTTCTTC. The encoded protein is CASSLRGSYNEQFF.

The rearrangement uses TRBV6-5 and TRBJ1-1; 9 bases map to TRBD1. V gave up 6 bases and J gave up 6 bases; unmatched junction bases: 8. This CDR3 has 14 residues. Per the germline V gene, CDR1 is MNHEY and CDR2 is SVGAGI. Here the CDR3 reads CASRQTGGSAEAFF. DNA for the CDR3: TGTGCCAGCAGGCAAACAGGGGGCTCAGCTGAAGCTTTCTTT.

The CDR3 sequence is CAIRAGGHNEQFF. The CDR3 DNA sequence: TGTGCCATCCGAGCGGGGGGGCACAATGAGCAGTTCTTC. V usage is TRBV10-3 and J usage is TRBJ2-1, with 10 positions matching TRBD2. Germline-derived CDR1 and CDR2 are ENHRY and SYGVKD. The CDR3 spans 13 residues. With V trimmed by 8 bases and J by 5 bases, 3 bases remained unmatched.

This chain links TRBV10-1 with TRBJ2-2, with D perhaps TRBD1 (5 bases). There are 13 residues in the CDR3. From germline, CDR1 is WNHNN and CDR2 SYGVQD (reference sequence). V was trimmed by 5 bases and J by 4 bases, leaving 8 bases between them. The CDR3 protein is CASSLTGTGELFF. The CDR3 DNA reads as TGCGCCAGCAGTCTAACAGGCACCGGGGAGCTGTTTTTT.

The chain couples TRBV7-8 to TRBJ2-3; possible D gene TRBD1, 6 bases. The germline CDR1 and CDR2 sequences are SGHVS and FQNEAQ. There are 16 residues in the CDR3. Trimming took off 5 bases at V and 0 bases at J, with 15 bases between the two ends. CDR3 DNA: TGTGCCAGCAGCGCAGTACAGGGAAGAAGCACAGATACGCAGTATTTT. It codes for CASSAVQGRSTDTQYF.

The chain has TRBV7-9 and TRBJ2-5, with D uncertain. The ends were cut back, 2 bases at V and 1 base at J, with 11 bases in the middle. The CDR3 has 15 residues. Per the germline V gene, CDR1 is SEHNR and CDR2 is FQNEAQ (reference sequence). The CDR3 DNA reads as TGTGCCAGCAGCTTAACCTCGTTGGCCCAAGAGACCCAGTACTTC. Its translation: CASSLTSLAQETQYF. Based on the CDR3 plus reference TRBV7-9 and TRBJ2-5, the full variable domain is DTGVSQNPRHKITKRGQNVTFRCDPISEHNRLYWYRQTLGQGPEFLTYFQNEAQLEKSRLLSDRFSAERPKGSFSTLEIQRTEQGDSAMYLCASSLTSLAQETQYFGPGTRLLVL.

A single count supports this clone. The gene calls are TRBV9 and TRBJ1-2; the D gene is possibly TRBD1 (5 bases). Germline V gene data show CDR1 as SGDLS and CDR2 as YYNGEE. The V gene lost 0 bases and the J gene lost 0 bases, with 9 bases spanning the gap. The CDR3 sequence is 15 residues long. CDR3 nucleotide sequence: TGTGCCAGCAGCGTAGGACAGCTAACTAACTATGGCTACACCTTC. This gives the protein CASSVGQLTNYGYTF.

CDR3 region: CASSTSGGEDTQYF. The CDR3 bases are TGTGCCAGTAGTACCTCGGGGGGCGAAGATACGCAGTATTTT. This rearrangement joins TRBV19 to TRBJ2-3; D may be TRBD2 (7 bases). The CDR3 runs 14 residues. The germline CDR1 and CDR2 sequences are LNHDA and SQIVND (reference sequence). V lost 4 bases, J lost 5 bases, and 13 bases lay in between.

The CDR3 region is CASSARTASNYGYTF. CDR3 sequence (DNA): TGTGCCAGCAGCGCCCGGACAGCCTCTAACTATGGCTACACCTTC. The chain employs TRBV9 and TRBJ1-2; D is possibly TRBD1 (6 bases). The CDR3 consists of 15 residues. V lost 3 bases, J lost 0 bases, and 12 bases lay in between. Germline loops: CDR1 SGDLS, CDR2 YYNGEE.

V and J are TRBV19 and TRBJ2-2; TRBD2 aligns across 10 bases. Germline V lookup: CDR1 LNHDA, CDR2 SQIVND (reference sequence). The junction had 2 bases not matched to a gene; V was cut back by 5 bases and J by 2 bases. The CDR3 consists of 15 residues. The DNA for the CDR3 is TGTGCCAGTAGTGGGACTAGCGCAAACACCGGGGAGCTGTTTTTT. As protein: CASSGTSANTGELFF.

CDR3 in amino acids: CASSLTRNTEAFF. For the CDR3, the DNA is TGTGCCAGCAGCCTAACCCGCAACACTGAAGCTTTCTTT. V is TRBV11-2 and J is TRBJ1-1; no clear D gene. The V end lost 5 bases, the J end lost 2 bases, and 9 bases lay between the germline ends. There are 13 residues in the CDR3. The germline V gene encodes CDR1 SGHAT and CDR2 FQNNGV.

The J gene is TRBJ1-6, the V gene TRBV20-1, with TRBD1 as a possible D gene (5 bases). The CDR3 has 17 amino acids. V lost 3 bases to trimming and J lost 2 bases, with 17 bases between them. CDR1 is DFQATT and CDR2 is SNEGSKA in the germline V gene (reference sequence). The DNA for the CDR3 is TGCAGTGCTAGTTACGGGCAGGCGGGGCCCTATAATTCACCCCTCCACTTT. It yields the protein CSASYGQAGPYNSPLHF.

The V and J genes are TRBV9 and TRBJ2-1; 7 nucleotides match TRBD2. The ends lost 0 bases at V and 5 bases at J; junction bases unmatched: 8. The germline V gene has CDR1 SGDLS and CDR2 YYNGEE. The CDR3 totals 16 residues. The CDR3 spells CASSVVRTSAHNEQFF. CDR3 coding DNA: TGTGCCAGCAGCGTAGTCCGCACTAGCGCCCACAATGAGCAGTTCTTC. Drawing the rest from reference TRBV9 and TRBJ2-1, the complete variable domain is DSGVTQTPKHLITATGQRVTLRCSPRSGDLSVYWYQQSLDQGLQFLIQYYNGEERAKGNILERFSAQQFPDLHSELNLSSLELGDSALYFCASSVVRTSAHNEQFFGPGTRLTVL.

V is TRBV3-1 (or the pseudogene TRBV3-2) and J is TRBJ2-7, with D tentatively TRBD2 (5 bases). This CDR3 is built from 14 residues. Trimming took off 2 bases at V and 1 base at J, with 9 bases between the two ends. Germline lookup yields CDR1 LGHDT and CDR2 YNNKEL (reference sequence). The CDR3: CASSQSWESYEQYF. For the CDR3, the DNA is TGTGCCAGCAGCCAAAGTTGGGAGTCCTACGAGCAGTACTTC.

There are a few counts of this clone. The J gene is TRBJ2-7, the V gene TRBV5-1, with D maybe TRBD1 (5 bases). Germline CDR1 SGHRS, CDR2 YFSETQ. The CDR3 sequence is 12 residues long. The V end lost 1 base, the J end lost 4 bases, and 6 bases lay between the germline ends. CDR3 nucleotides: TGCGCCAGCAGCTTGCAGGGTTACGAGCAGTACTTC. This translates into CASSLQGYEQYF.

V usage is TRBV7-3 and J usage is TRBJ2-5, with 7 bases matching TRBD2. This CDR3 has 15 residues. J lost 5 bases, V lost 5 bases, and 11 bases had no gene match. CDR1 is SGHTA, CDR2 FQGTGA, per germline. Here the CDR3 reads CASSLGAGVGETQYF. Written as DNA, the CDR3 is TGTGCCAGCAGCCTAGGGGCGGGAGTAGGTGAGACCCAGTACTTC. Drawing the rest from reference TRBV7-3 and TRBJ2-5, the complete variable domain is GAGVSQTPSNKVTEKGKYVELRCDPISGHTALYWYRQSLGQGPEFLIYFQGTGAADDSGLPNDRFFAVRPEGSVSTLKIQRTERGDSAVYLCASSLGAGVGETQYFGPGTRLLVL.

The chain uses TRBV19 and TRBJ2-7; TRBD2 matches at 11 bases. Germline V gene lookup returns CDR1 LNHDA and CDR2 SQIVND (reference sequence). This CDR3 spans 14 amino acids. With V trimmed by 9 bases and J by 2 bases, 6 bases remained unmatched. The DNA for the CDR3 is TGTGCCAGCGGGACTAGCGGAACCCCCTACGAGCAGTACTTC. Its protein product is CASGTSGTPYEQYF.

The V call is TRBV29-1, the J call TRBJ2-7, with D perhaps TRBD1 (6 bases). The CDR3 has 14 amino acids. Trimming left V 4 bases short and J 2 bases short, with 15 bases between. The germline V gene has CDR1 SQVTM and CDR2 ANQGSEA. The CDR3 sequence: CSVGGPDGAYEQYF. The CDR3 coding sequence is TGCAGCGTTGGGGGGCCAGACGGGGCCTACGAGCAGTACTTC.

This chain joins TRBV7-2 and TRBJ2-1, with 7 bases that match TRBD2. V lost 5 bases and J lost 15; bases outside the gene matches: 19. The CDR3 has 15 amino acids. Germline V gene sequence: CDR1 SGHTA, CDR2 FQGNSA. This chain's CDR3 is CASSLDPTPGTMWFF. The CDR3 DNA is TGTGCCAGCAGCCTAGACCCTACCCCCGGGACTATGTGGTTCTTC.

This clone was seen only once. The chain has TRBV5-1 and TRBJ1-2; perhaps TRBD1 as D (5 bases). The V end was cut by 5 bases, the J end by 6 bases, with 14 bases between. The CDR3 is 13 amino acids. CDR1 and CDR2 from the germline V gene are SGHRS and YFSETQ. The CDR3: CASRSTGLDGYTF. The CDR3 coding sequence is TGCGCCAGCAGATCTACGGGACTCGATGGCTACACCTTC.